A selection of T cell receptor beta chains follows, all from one sample in a study of human T cells and chemical hapten exposure. TCRdb re-called the RACE reads with MiXCR, one entry per CDR3 protein. This table holds some 99,000 distinct CDR3 sequences, more than 7% found once. Sequencing was performed on whole blood, taken in connection with sensitization to the hapten diphenylcyclopropenone (DPC). Receptors were obtained from a woman aged 40-49 years with alopecia areata. Some clones in this sample may be carry-over from other donors' samples. The CDR3 runs from the conserved cysteine through the conserved F or W. Each record gives: J gene, V gene, clone size, D gene, CDR3 protein, CDR3 DNA. A D gene is named only where the DNA matches it firmly. Size values are once, few and many counts, or a class for expanded clones, and some rows have none.

J gene: TRBJ1-1
V gene: TRBV6-6
clone size: few
D gene: .
CDR3 protein: CASTLVGEAFF
CDR3 DNA: TGTGCCAGCACCTTAGTTGGTGAAGCTTTCTTT

J gene: TRBJ1-1
V gene: TRBV5-1
clone size: .
D gene: .
CDR3 protein: CASSDQNRATEAFF
CDR3 DNA: TGCGCCAGCAGCGACCAGAACAGGGCCACTGAAGCTTTCTTT

J gene: TRBJ2-5
V gene: TRBV5-4
clone size: .
D gene: TRBD2
CDR3 protein: CASSQGAWGGSSGETQYF
CDR3 DNA: TGTGCCAGCAGCCAGGGTGCCTGGGGGGGTTCATCGGGAGAGACCCAGTACTTC

J gene: TRBJ2-1
V gene: TRBV7-8
clone size: many
D gene: .
CDR3 protein: CASSLAGGPYNEQFF
CDR3 DNA: TGTGCCAGCAGCTTAGCGGGGGGACCCTACAATGAGCAGTTCTTC

J gene: TRBJ2-3
V gene: TRBV6-5
clone size: few
D gene: .
CDR3 protein: CASSYSSPGDTQYF
CDR3 DNA: TGTGCCAGCAGTTACTCTTCTCCGGGAGATACGCAGTATTTT

J gene: TRBJ1-1
V gene: TRBV6-6
clone size: few
D gene: TRBD1
CDR3 protein: CASSHTGTGVAEAFF
CDR3 DNA: TGTGCCAGCAGTCACACCGGGACAGGGGTAGCTGAAGCTTTCTTT

J gene: TRBJ2-1
V gene: TRBV4-3
clone size: many
D gene: TRBD2
CDR3 protein: CASSLGTSGGAREQFF
CDR3 DNA: TGCGCCAGCAGCCTTGGGACTAGCGGGGGGGCAAGGGAGCAGTTCTTC

J gene: TRBJ1-2
V gene: TRBV29-1
clone size: many
D gene: TRBD1
CDR3 protein: CSVTGTAYGYTF
CDR3 DNA: TGCAGCGTTACCGGGACAGCCTATGGCTACACCTTC

J gene: TRBJ2-3
V gene: TRBV11-2
clone size: few
D gene: .
CDR3 protein: CASSPQGNTQYF
CDR3 DNA: TGTGCCAGCAGCCCCCAAGGGAATACGCAGTATTTT

J gene: TRBJ1-4
V gene: TRBV12-3/TRBV12-4
clone size: many
D gene: .
CDR3 protein: CASSLGVGSLSEKLFF
CDR3 DNA: TGTGCCAGCAGTTTGGGTGTTGGCAGCCTAAGTGAAAAACTGTTTTTT

J gene: TRBJ2-1
V gene: TRBV12-3/TRBV12-4
clone size: .
D gene: TRBD2
CDR3 protein: CASSPQAAGGDNEQFF
CDR3 DNA: TGTGCCAGCAGCCCCCAGGCAGCGGGAGGGGACAATGAGCAGTTCTTC

J gene: TRBJ1-1
V gene: TRBV18
clone size: many
D gene: .
CDR3 protein: CASSPTGRGTEAFF
CDR3 DNA: TGTGCCAGCTCACCCACAGGGAGAGGCACTGAAGCTTTCTTT

J gene: TRBJ2-6
V gene: TRBV20-1
clone size: few
D gene: .
CDR3 protein: CSASRGGGANVLTF
CDR3 DNA: TGCAGTGCTAGCAGGGGTGGCGGGGCCAACGTCCTGACTTTC

J gene: TRBJ1-5
V gene: TRBV20-1
clone size: .
D gene: .
CDR3 protein: CSAKGRGNQPQHF
CDR3 DNA: TGCAGTGCTAAGGGGAGAGGCAATCAGCCCCAGCATTTT

J gene: TRBJ2-6
V gene: TRBV7-2
clone size: .
D gene: TRBD1
CDR3 protein: CASSLGQGGAGANVLTF
CDR3 DNA: TGTGCCAGCAGCTTAGGACAGGGGGGTGCTGGGGCCAACGTCCTGACTTTC

J gene: TRBJ2-1
V gene: TRBV19
clone size: many
D gene: .
CDR3 protein: CASSPGTPRRVF
CDR3 DNA: TGTGCCAGTAGTCCCGGGACCCCTAGGAGGGTCTTC

J gene: TRBJ2-1
V gene: TRBV12-3/TRBV12-4
clone size: .
D gene: .
CDR3 protein: CASSLVFSEQFF
CDR3 DNA: TGTGCCAGCAGTTTAGTCTTCTCTGAGCAGTTCTTC

J gene: TRBJ2-7
V gene: TRBV7-2
clone size: .
D gene: .
CDR3 protein: CASSLVGPSSYEQYF
CDR3 DNA: TGTGCCAGCAGCTTAGTCGGTCCAAGCTCCTACGAGCAGTACTTC

J gene: TRBJ2-5
V gene: TRBV4-2
clone size: .
D gene: .
CDR3 protein: CASSQVPKETQYF
CDR3 DNA: TGTGCCAGCAGCCAAGTACCTAAAGAGACCCAGTACTTC

J gene: TRBJ2-7
V gene: TRBV20-1
clone size: few
D gene: .
CDR3 protein: CSARRPAIGEQYF
CDR3 DNA: TGCAGTGCTAGAAGGCCAGCTATCGGCGAGCAGTACTTC

J gene: TRBJ2-1
V gene: TRBV5-1
clone size: many
D gene: .
CDR3 protein: CASSLALAVNYNEQFF
CDR3 DNA: TGCGCCAGCAGCTTGGCATTAGCGGTGAACTACAATGAGCAGTTCTTC

J gene: TRBJ1-2
V gene: TRBV7-2
clone size: few
D gene: .
CDR3 protein: CASSREGRGEYGYTF
CDR3 DNA: TGTGCCAGCAGCCGCGAGGGGAGAGGGGAATATGGCTACACCTTC

J gene: TRBJ1-3
V gene: TRBV7-2
clone size: .
D gene: .
CDR3 protein: CASSSARGNTIYF
CDR3 DNA: TGTGCCAGCAGCTCCGCTCGGGGTAACACCATATATTTT

J gene: TRBJ2-2
V gene: TRBV10-3
clone size: many
D gene: .
CDR3 protein: CAIKRQGSPNTGELFF
CDR3 DNA: TGTGCCATCAAGAGGCAGGGAAGTCCGAACACCGGGGAGCTGTTTTTT

J gene: TRBJ2-7
V gene: TRBV5-1
clone size: .
D gene: TRBD1
CDR3 protein: CASSLRDRGPSYEQYF
CDR3 DNA: TGCGCCAGCAGCTTGAGGGACAGGGGGCCTTCCTACGAGCAGTACTTC

J gene: TRBJ1-1
V gene: TRBV19
clone size: .
D gene: .
CDR3 protein: CASSIPGPAFF
CDR3 DNA: TGTGCCAGTAGTATCCCAGGACCAGCTTTCTTT

J gene: TRBJ2-7
V gene: TRBV11-2
clone size: few
D gene: .
CDR3 protein: CASSLSGLAFYEQYF
CDR3 DNA: TGTGCCAGCAGCTTATCAGGGCTTGCATTCTACGAGCAGTACTTC

J gene: TRBJ2-7
V gene: TRBV28
clone size: few
D gene: .
CDR3 protein: CASSLQETGPYEQYF
CDR3 DNA: TGTGCCAGCAGTCTCCAAGAGACAGGTCCCTACGAGCAGTACTTC

J gene: TRBJ2-7
V gene: TRBV12-3/TRBV12-4
clone size: many
D gene: .
CDR3 protein: CASSLAEKSSYEQYF
CDR3 DNA: TGTGCCAGCAGTTTGGCAGAAAAGAGCTCCTACGAGCAGTACTTC

J gene: TRBJ2-5
V gene: TRBV19
clone size: many
D gene: .
CDR3 protein: CASSMGSLVAETQYF
CDR3 DNA: TGTGCCAGTAGTATGGGCAGTTTGGTGGCAGAGACCCAGTACTTC

J gene: TRBJ2-3
V gene: TRBV15
clone size: .
D gene: .
CDR3 protein: CATSRFSVAGSADTQYF
CDR3 DNA: TGTGCCACCAGCAGATTCTCCGTCGCGGGGTCGGCAGATACGCAGTATTTT

J gene: TRBJ2-1
V gene: TRBV7-9
clone size: .
D gene: TRBD1
CDR3 protein: CASSLVPETGVNEQFF
CDR3 DNA: TGTGCCAGCAGCTTAGTCCCTGAGACAGGGGTCAATGAGCAGTTCTTC

J gene: TRBJ1-2
V gene: TRBV4-2
clone size: many
D gene: .
CDR3 protein: CASSQVPLGTSGDYGYTF
CDR3 DNA: TGTGCCAGCAGCCAAGTTCCATTAGGGACATCCGGAGACTATGGCTACACCTTC

J gene: TRBJ2-3
V gene: TRBV24-1
clone size: many
D gene: TRBD2
CDR3 protein: CATSDRSGAKRDTQYF
CDR3 DNA: TGTGCCACCAGTGACCGCAGCGGGGCCAAGAGAGATACGCAGTATTTT

J gene: TRBJ2-7
V gene: TRBV4-2
clone size: many
D gene: .
CDR3 protein: CASSPGMGRGYEQYF
CDR3 DNA: TGTGCCAGCAGCCCCGGGATGGGGCGAGGCTACGAGCAGTACTTC

J gene: TRBJ1-1
V gene: TRBV27
clone size: .
D gene: .
CDR3 protein: CASSFQGVNTEAFF
CDR3 DNA: TGTGCCAGCAGTTTCCAGGGAGTGAACACTGAAGCTTTCTTT

J gene: TRBJ2-6
V gene: TRBV29-1
clone size: .
D gene: .
CDR3 protein: CSVVTGSGANVLTF
CDR3 DNA: TGCAGCGTTGTCACAGGCTCTGGGGCCAACGTCCTGACTTTC

J gene: TRBJ2-1
V gene: TRBV4-1
clone size: .
D gene: TRBD2
CDR3 protein: CASSQPPGLADHFAYNEQFF
CDR3 DNA: TGCGCCAGCAGCCAACCACCGGGACTAGCGGATCATTTCGCCTACAATGAGCAGTTCTTC

J gene: TRBJ1-1
V gene: TRBV4-1
clone size: many
D gene: .
CDR3 protein: CASSQGPNTEAFF
CDR3 DNA: TGCGCCAGCAGCCAAGGCCCGAACACTGAAGCTTTCTTT

J gene: TRBJ2-1
V gene: TRBV4-2
clone size: many
D gene: TRBD2
CDR3 protein: CASSHLLAGSERGGSVNEQFF
CDR3 DNA: TGTGCCAGCAGCCACTTGCTCGCGGGGAGTGAGCGGGGGGGATCGGTTAATGAGCAGTTCTTC

J gene: TRBJ1-1
V gene: TRBV13
clone size: many
D gene: TRBD1
CDR3 protein: CASSSTGVEAFF
CDR3 DNA: TGTGCCAGCAGCTCGACAGGGGTTGAAGCTTTCTTT

J gene: TRBJ1-2
V gene: TRBV6-2/TRBV6-3
clone size: few
D gene: TRBD1
CDR3 protein: CASSLQGPGYTF
CDR3 DNA: TGTGCCAGCAGTCTACAGGGGCCTGGCTACACCTTC

J gene: TRBJ1-6
V gene: TRBV10-3
clone size: few
D gene: TRBD1
CDR3 protein: CAISDGQGKNSPLHF
CDR3 DNA: TGTGCCATCAGTGACGGACAGGGGAAGAATTCACCCCTCCACTTT

J gene: TRBJ1-4
V gene: TRBV19
clone size: .
D gene: .
CDR3 protein: CASSPHSDEKLFF
CDR3 DNA: TGTGCCAGTAGTCCGCACAGTGATGAAAAACTGTTTTTT

J gene: TRBJ1-4
V gene: TRBV7-2
clone size: few
D gene: .
CDR3 protein: CASSSSASTNEKLFF
CDR3 DNA: TGTGCCAGCAGCTCGTCCGCGTCAACTAATGAAAAACTGTTTTTT

J gene: TRBJ1-2
V gene: TRBV4-2
clone size: many
D gene: .
CDR3 protein: CASSSAVANYGYTF
CDR3 DNA: TGTGCCAGCAGCAGTGCGGTTGCTAACTATGGCTACACCTTC

J gene: TRBJ2-7
V gene: TRBV7-2
clone size: many
D gene: .
CDR3 protein: CASSLALGGYEQYF
CDR3 DNA: TGTGCCAGCAGCTTAGCATTAGGGGGCTACGAGCAGTACTTC

J gene: TRBJ1-1
V gene: TRBV29-1
clone size: many
D gene: .
CDR3 protein: CSVEGQRNTEAFF
CDR3 DNA: TGCAGCGTTGAAGGGCAGCGGAACACTGAAGCTTTCTTT

J gene: TRBJ1-5
V gene: TRBV3-1
clone size: many
D gene: .
CDR3 protein: CASSPSPGLTNQPQHF
CDR3 DNA: TGTGCCAGCAGCCCGAGCCCGGGCCTCACCAATCAGCCCCAGCATTTT

J gene: TRBJ1-4
V gene: TRBV11-2
clone size: .
D gene: .
CDR3 protein: CASSSGTARGEKLFF
CDR3 DNA: TGTGCCAGCAGCTCGGGGACCGCCCGCGGGGAAAAACTGTTTTTT

J gene: TRBJ1-3
V gene: TRBV12-3/TRBV12-4
clone size: many
D gene: .
CDR3 protein: CASSYGGAGNTIYF
CDR3 DNA: TGTGCCAGCAGTTACGGGGGGGCAGGAAACACCATATATTTT

J gene: TRBJ2-1
V gene: TRBV5-1
clone size: many
D gene: TRBD1
CDR3 protein: CASSHRDRGSYNEQFF
CDR3 DNA: TGCGCCAGCAGCCACCGGGACAGGGGCTCCTACAATGAGCAGTTCTTC

J gene: TRBJ2-7
V gene: TRBV4-3
clone size: few
D gene: .
CDR3 protein: CASSQGVGRGSEQYF
CDR3 DNA: TGCGCCAGCAGCCAAGGGGTGGGTAGAGGGAGTGAGCAGTACTTC

J gene: TRBJ2-1
V gene: TRBV7-9
clone size: many
D gene: TRBD2
CDR3 protein: CASSPERGAPGEQFF
CDR3 DNA: TGTGCCAGCAGCCCGGAGCGGGGGGCGCCAGGTGAGCAGTTCTTC

J gene: TRBJ1-6
V gene: TRBV28
clone size: many
D gene: .
CDR3 protein: CASSLPGNSYNSPLHF
CDR3 DNA: TGTGCCAGCAGTTTACCGGGCAACTCCTATAATTCACCCCTCCACTTT

J gene: TRBJ1-2
V gene: TRBV5-1
clone size: many
D gene: .
CDR3 protein: CASSLGLQASGYTF
CDR3 DNA: TGCGCCAGCAGCTTGGGACTTCAGGCCTCTGGCTACACCTTC

J gene: TRBJ1-1
V gene: TRBV12-3/TRBV12-4
clone size: few
D gene: .
CDR3 protein: CASSLGSYTEAFF
CDR3 DNA: TGTGCCAGCAGCCTAGGGTCTTACACTGAAGCTTTCTTT

J gene: TRBJ2-1
V gene: TRBV28
clone size: many
D gene: TRBD2
CDR3 protein: CASELAGGLQFF
CDR3 DNA: TGTGCCAGTGAACTAGCGGGGGGACTTCAGTTCTTC

J gene: TRBJ2-2
V gene: TRBV6-6
clone size: few
D gene: TRBD2
CDR3 protein: CASIGGLAGGPNTGELFF
CDR3 DNA: TGTGCCAGCATCGGTGGACTAGCGGGGGGACCGAACACCGGGGAGCTGTTTTTT

J gene: TRBJ2-2
V gene: TRBV4-3
clone size: few
D gene: .
CDR3 protein: CASSQYQPANTGELFF
CDR3 DNA: TGCGCCAGCAGCCAGTACCAGCCGGCGAACACCGGGGAGCTGTTTTTT